This TCR beta chain was sequenced for a study of T cells in Graves' hyperthyroidism and ophthalmopathy. Template material for amplifying TCR beta CDR3 regions consisted of RNA transcripts. Carried out on the TCR CDR3, a first-round RT-PCR used the HTBI primer set. TCRdb recomputed calls from the multiplex PCR reads with MiXCR, one row per CDR3 protein. The profile shows about 700,000 distinct CDR3 sequences, 14% of them singletons. Hyperthyroidism of Graves' type that showed no ophthalmopathy progression within 18 months was stable. A roughly 10 ml volume of fresh peripheral blood provided the PBMCs. This clonotype has ten or more counts. Its cognate antigen is unknown. This CDR3 has 12 residues. Germline values: CDR1 MNHNS, CDR2 SASEGT. Losses at the gene ends were 5 bases for V and 12 bases for J; bases not matched to a gene: 7. Study-wide results and caveats: Most thyroid clonotypes that were expanded above 0.001 also turned up in blood.

This chain connects TRBV6-1 to TRBJ2-7; 10 bases map to TRBD1. Sequencing was carried out using blood. The sequence was obtained from a woman aged 18 to 35 with Graves' hyperthyroidism. As DNA, the CDR3 is TGTGCCAGCAGTTCGACAGGGGGCAGGCGGTACTTC. Protein: CASSSTGGRRYF.